The 18 T cell receptor beta chains given below trace back to one sample, sequenced in a study of blood T cell repertoires in COVID-19. Clones were read by immunoSEQ multiplex PCR, and TCRdb kept only the in-frame ones, dropping some. This sample has under 75,000 clones; about 78% occur once, and the top ten carry 50%. Material for sequencing was peripheral blood. The receptors come from a woman older than 75 with acute or convalescent COVID-19.

The V and J genes are TRBV10-3 and TRBJ1-2, with 11 bases lining up with TRBD1. V lost 3 bases to trimming and J lost 4 bases; unmatched junction nucleotides: 10. The CDR3 is 17 amino acids. Germline V lookup: CDR1 ENHRY, CDR2 SYGVKD. For the CDR3, the DNA is TGTGCCATCAGTGACTCGGGACAGGGGGTTTTCGGCTATGGCTACACCTTC. It translates to CAISDSGQGVFGYGYTF.

V and J are TRBV30 and TRBJ1-5; 9 positions match TRBD1. The germline gives CDR1 GTSNPN, CDR2 SVGIG (reference sequence). V was pared by 0 bases and J by 4 bases, with 4 bases of the junction left unmatched. This CDR3 has 15 amino acids. The CDR3 nucleotides read TGTGCCTGGAGTGTACAGGGGGCGCGTAATCAGCCCCAGCATTTT. It specifies CAWSVQGARNQPQHF.

The chain couples TRBV5-1 to TRBJ1-2, with D perhaps TRBD1 (6 bases). The CDR3 length is 14 residues. Germline lookup yields CDR1 SGHRS and CDR2 YFSETQ. The V and J ends lost 0 bases and 5 bases respectively, with 11 bases between them. The CDR3 reads CASSLGGQGYGYTF. Written as DNA, the CDR3 is TGCGCCAGCAGCTTGGGAGGCCAGGGGTATGGCTACACCTTC.

This clone was picked up many times. V gene TRBV27 combines with J gene TRBJ1-2; TRBD1 matches at 8 bases. The germline gives CDR1 MNHEY, CDR2 SMNVEV (reference sequence). V was pared by 4 bases and J by 7 bases, with 14 bases of the junction left unmatched. The CDR3 has 16 amino acids. The CDR3 nucleotides are TGTGCCAGCAGTTCGGCCCCCGGCAGGGGGCTCTTTGGCTACACCTTC. As protein: CASSSAPGRGLFGYTF.

In its sample, this clone was seen many times. V is TRBV7-2 and J is TRBJ2-7; D not certain. With 1 base removed from V and 3 bases from J, the gap between germline ends came to 10 bases. CDR1 is SGHTA, CDR2 FQGNSA, per germline. CDR3 size: 14 residues. The CDR3 loop reads CASSLGGGFYEQYF. For the CDR3, the DNA is TGTGCCAGCAGCTTAGGAGGTGGCTTCTACGAGCAGTACTTC. Supplemented by reference TRBV7-2 and TRBJ2-7, the full variable domain reads GAGVSQSPSNKVTEKGKDVELRCDPISGHTALYWYRQSLGQGLEFLIYFQGNSAPDKSGLPSDRFSAERTGGSVSTLTIQRTQQEDSAVYLCASSLGGGFYEQYFGPGTRLTVT.

This chain uses TRBV7-8 with TRBJ2-6; D gene unclear. Germline V gene data show CDR1 as SGHVS and CDR2 as FQNEAQ. With 5 bases removed from V and 0 bases from J, the gap between germline ends came to 8 bases. This CDR3 region has 15 residues. The CDR3 DNA sequence: TGTGCCAGCAGCCCACAGCTCTCTGGGGCCAACGTCCTGACTTTC. This encodes CASSPQLSGANVLTF.

This chain joins TRBV5-1 and TRBJ2-6, with D possibly being TRBD1 (6 bases). Germline-derived CDR1 and CDR2 are SGHRS and YFSETQ. The CDR3 has 16 residues. Trimming left V 2 bases short and J 2 bases short, with 11 bases between. CDR3 bases: TGCGCCAGCAGCTTATCCGGGACAACTGGGGCCAACGTCCTGACTTTC. Protein sequence: CASSLSGTTGANVLTF.

J is TRBJ2-1 and V is TRBV6-1; 9 bases line up with TRBD2. Germline trimming cut 4 bases from V and 2 bases from J; bases unmatched to any gene: 6. This CDR3 is 16 amino acids long. CDR1 and CDR2 from the germline V gene are MNHNS and SASEGT. The CDR3 reads CASSVSGSPPYNEQFF. CDR3 in DNA: TGTGCCAGCAGTGTTAGCGGGAGTCCCCCCTACAATGAGCAGTTCTTC.

In its sample, this clone was seen once. The V gene is TRBV9, the J gene TRBJ2-2; D is ambiguous. The CDR3 has 14 amino acids. Trimming pared 0 bases from V and 5 bases from J, leaving 8 bases between. The germline gives CDR1 SGDLS, CDR2 YYNGEE. CDR3 protein: CASSVVPQTGELFF. The CDR3 region has the DNA TGTGCCAGCAGCGTAGTTCCGCAGACCGGGGAGCTGTTTTTT.

V gene TRBV6-2 or TRBV6-3 combines with J gene TRBJ2-1, with TRBD2 identical over 8 bases. After removal of 7 bases from V and 6 bases from J, the junction contained 14 bases not matched to a gene. Germline values: CDR1 MNHEY, CDR2 SVGEGT. The CDR3 runs 16 residues. CDR3 DNA: TGTGCCAGCACCCCACGGGGGGGAGGTATCGCCAATGAGCAGTTCTTC. Translating it yields CASTPRGGGIANEQFF.

The rearrangement links TRBV6-5 to TRBJ2-1; a weak D match, TRBD2 (5 bases). With 7 bases removed from V and 9 bases from J, the gap between germline ends came to 19 bases. There are 14 residues in the CDR3. Germline CDR1 reads MNHEY; CDR2 reads SVGAGI. The CDR3 DNA follows: TGTGCCAGCACCCCATTCGGGGAGAATGTTGAGCAGTTCTTC. Translating gives CASTPFGENVEQFF.

The chain carries TRBV30 and TRBJ2-7; no clear D. CDR3 length: 12 amino acids. The ends were cut back, 0 bases at V and 3 bases at J, with 6 bases in the middle. Per germline, CDR1 GTSNPN and CDR2 SVGIG (reference sequence). CDR3 amino acids: CAWSVLDYEQYF. The CDR3, as DNA: TGTGCCTGGAGTGTTTTAGACTACGAGCAGTACTTC.

The J gene is TRBJ2-3, the V gene TRBV7-9; 8 positions agree with TRBD1. After removal of 5 bases from V and 6 bases from J, the junction contained 16 bases not matched to a gene. CDR1 is SEHNR and CDR2 is FQNEAQ in the germline V gene (reference sequence). The CDR3 is 17 amino acids. The CDR3 bases are TGTGCCAGCAGCCGACCTAGGGGGGCAGGGGGCATCGATACGCAGTATTTT. Translated: CASSRPRGAGGIDTQYF.

This chain connects TRBV14 to TRBJ2-3, with 7 bases lining up with TRBD2. Germline CDR1 and CDR2: SGHDN and FVKESK. V lost 0 bases and J lost 0; bases outside the gene matches: 9. This CDR3 has 18 amino acids. CDR3 DNA: TGTGCCAGCAGCCAAGACCGCGACTGGCGGGAGAGCACAGATACGCAGTATTTT. Its protein is CASSQDRDWRESTDTQYF. Supplemented by reference TRBV14 and TRBJ2-3, the full variable domain reads EAGVTQFPSHSVIEKGQTVTLRCDPISGHDNLYWYRRVMGKEIKFLLHFVKESKQDESGMPNNRFLAERTGGTYSTLKVQPAELEDSGVYFCASSQDRDWRESTDTQYFGPGTRLTVL.

The V call is TRBV3-1 (or the pseudogene TRBV3-2), the J call TRBJ2-3; 10 nucleotides agree with TRBD2. The length of the CDR3 is 20 residues. V shed 4 bases, J shed 9 bases, and the junction held 25 bases outside the gene matches. Germline V gene lookup returns CDR1 LGHDT and CDR2 YNNKEL (reference sequence). The CDR3 region is CASSLLKRTSGLRGGGTQYF. As DNA, the CDR3 is TGTGCCAGCAGCCTCCTGAAGAGGACTAGCGGTTTGAGGGGTGGAGGGACGCAGTATTTT.

The rearrangement links TRBV18 to TRBJ1-6; D remains ambiguous. V shed 2 bases and J shed 8 bases, with 10 bases lying between them. Germline assignment: CDR1 KGHSH and CDR2 LQKENI. The CDR3 totals 14 residues. The CDR3 sequence is CASSPGGDDSPLHF. The CDR3 coding sequence is TGTGCCAGCTCACCAGGCGGGGATGATTCACCCCTCCACTTT.

This clone has more than one count but fewer than ten. The V and J genes are TRBV18 and TRBJ2-7; D is perhaps TRBD1 (5 bases). Looked up from germline, CDR1 is KGHSH and CDR2 is LQKENI. The CDR3 consists of 13 residues. The V end was cut by 3 bases, the J end by 2 bases, with 8 bases between. CDR3 residues: CASSPADTYEQYF. The CDR3 DNA is TGTGCCAGCTCACCGGCGGACACCTACGAGCAGTACTTC.

V is TRBV4-2 and J is TRBJ1-5; the D gene is possibly TRBD1 (5 bases). The CDR3 sequence is 16 residues long. The V gene's germline CDR1 is LGHNA and CDR2 YNFKEQ. V lost 0 bases to trimming and J lost 7 bases, with 16 bases between them. For the CDR3, the DNA is TGTGCCAGCAGCCAAGAGTTCCGGCAGGGCCTGCAGCCCCAGCATTTT. It yields the protein CASSQEFRQGLQPQHF.